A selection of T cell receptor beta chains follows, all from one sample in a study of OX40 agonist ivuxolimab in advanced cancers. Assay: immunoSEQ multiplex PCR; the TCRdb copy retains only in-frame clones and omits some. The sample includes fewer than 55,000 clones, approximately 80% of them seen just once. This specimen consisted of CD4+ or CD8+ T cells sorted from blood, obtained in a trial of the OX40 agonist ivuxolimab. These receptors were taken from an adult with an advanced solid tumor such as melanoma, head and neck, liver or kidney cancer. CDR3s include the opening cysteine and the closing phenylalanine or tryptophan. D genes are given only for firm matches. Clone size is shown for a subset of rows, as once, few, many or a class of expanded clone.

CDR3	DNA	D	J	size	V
CASSRGQGGNTIYF	TGTGCCAGTAGCCGGGGACAGGGCGGAAACACCATATATTTT	TRBD1	TRBJ1-3	many	TRBV19
CASRPGQYNEQFF	TGTGCCAGCAGACCAGGACAGTACAATGAGCAGTTCTTC	NA	TRBJ2-1	NA	TRBV28
CASSQVDRHAGQPQHF	TGCGCCAGCAGCCAAGTAGATCGGCATGCAGGGCAGCCCCAGCATTTT	NA	TRBJ1-5	NA	TRBV4-1
CASTTSGAYNEQFF	TGTGCCTCCACCACTAGCGGGGCATACAATGAGCAGTTCTTC	TRBD2	TRBJ2-1	NA	TRBV30
CASSQGLSDEQYF	TGTGCCAGTAGTCAGGGTCTTTCGGACGAGCAGTACTTC	NA	TRBJ2-7	NA	TRBV19
CASSPWPTSQDTQYF	TGTGCCAGCAGCCCATGGCCTACTTCCCAAGATACGCAGTATTTT	NA	TRBJ2-3	NA	TRBV7-2
CASAKVVNYGYTF	TGTGCCAGTGCCAAGGTGGTAAACTATGGCTACACCTTC	NA	TRBJ1-2	NA	TRBV19
CASSQDSGGAYEQYF	TGCGCCAGCAGCCAAGATTCGGGGGGGGCCTACGAGCAGTACTTC	TRBD2	TRBJ2-7	once	TRBV4-1
CSVGEQSSYNEQFF	TGCAGCGTTGGCGAGCAAAGCTCCTACAATGAGCAGTTCTTC	NA	TRBJ2-1	NA	TRBV29-1
CASSQGDTDPLSYEQYF	TGCGCCAGCAGCCAGGGGGACACGGACCCCCTCTCCTACGAGCAGTACTTC	NA	TRBJ2-7	once	TRBV4-1
CASATSSGSSYEQYF	TGCGCCAGCGCGACTTCTAGCGGGAGCTCCTACGAGCAGTACTTC	TRBD2	TRBJ2-7	NA	TRBV5-1
CATSRELSLAGDEQFF	TGTGCCACCAGCAGAGAGCTGTCCCTAGCGGGAGATGAGCAGTTCTTC	TRBD2	TRBJ2-1	NA	TRBV15
CASSEGGGGYTF	TGTGCCAGCAGTGAGGGCGGAGGGGGCTACACCTTC	NA	TRBJ1-2	NA	TRBV25-1
CASSERGFQPQHF	TGTGCCAGCAGTGAAAGGGGTTTCCAGCCCCAGCATTTT	NA	TRBJ1-5	few	TRBV2
CASSLGDRSGGYTF	TGCGCCAGCAGCTTGGGGGACCGTTCGGGCGGCTACACCTTC	NA	TRBJ1-2	NA	TRBV5-1
CSVEVGVDEAQYF	TGCAGCGTTGAAGTGGGAGTTGACGAGGCCCAGTACTTC	NA	TRBJ2-5	NA	TRBV29-1
CASSLPLAEEETQYF	TGTGCCAGCAGCTTGCCACTAGCGGAGGAGGAGACCCAGTACTTC	TRBD2	TRBJ2-5	NA	TRBV5-4
CASRQTGTTEAFF	TGTGCCAGCAGACAAACAGGGACCACTGAAGCTTTCTTT	NA	TRBJ1-1	few	TRBV28
CASSFRDTGLSEQYF	TGTGCCAGCAGCTTCCGGGACACTGGTCTATCCGAGCAGTACTTC	NA	TRBJ2-7	NA	TRBV5-8
CASSPGGSTQYF	TGTGCCAGTAGTCCTGGGGGGAGTACGCAGTATTTT	NA	TRBJ2-3	NA	TRBV19
CASSGGTRTTDTQYF	TGTGCCAGCAGCGGGGGGACTAGAACTACAGATACGCAGTATTTT	TRBD2	TRBJ2-3	NA	TRBV27
CASSSPAGSNTGELFF	TGTGCCAGCAGCTCCCCGGCAGGGTCGAACACCGGGGAGCTGTTTTTT	NA	TRBJ2-2	NA	TRBV7-8
CASSTSSYEQYF	TGTGCCAGCAGCACAAGCTCCTACGAGCAGTACTTC	NA	TRBJ2-7	NA	TRBV5-5
CASSLTPGLAGIGTDTQYF	TGTGCCAGCAGCTTAACCCCGGGACTAGCGGGGATTGGCACAGATACGCAGTATTTT	TRBD2	TRBJ2-3	NA	TRBV7-3
CASSFSSREQPEQYF	TGTGCCAGCAGCTTTAGTTCCCGGGAGCAGCCCGAGCAGTACTTC	NA	TRBJ2-7	NA	TRBV11-2